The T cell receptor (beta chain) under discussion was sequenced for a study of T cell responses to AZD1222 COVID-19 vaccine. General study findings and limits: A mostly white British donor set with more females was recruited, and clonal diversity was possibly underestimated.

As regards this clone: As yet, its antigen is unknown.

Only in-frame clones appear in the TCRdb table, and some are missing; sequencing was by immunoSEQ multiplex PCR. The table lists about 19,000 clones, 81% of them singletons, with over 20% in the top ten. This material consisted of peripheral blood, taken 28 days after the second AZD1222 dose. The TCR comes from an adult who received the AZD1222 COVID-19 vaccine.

Here the CDR3 reads CASSFQGGTEAFF. In DNA form, the CDR3 reads TGTGCCAGCAGCTTCCAGGGGGGCACTGAAGCTTTCTTT. The chain carries TRBV5-6 and TRBJ1-1; 7 positions match TRBD1. V gave up 2 bases and J gave up 4 bases; unmatched junction bases: 2. This CDR3 spans 13 amino acids. Per germline, CDR1 SGHDT and CDR2 YYEEEE.